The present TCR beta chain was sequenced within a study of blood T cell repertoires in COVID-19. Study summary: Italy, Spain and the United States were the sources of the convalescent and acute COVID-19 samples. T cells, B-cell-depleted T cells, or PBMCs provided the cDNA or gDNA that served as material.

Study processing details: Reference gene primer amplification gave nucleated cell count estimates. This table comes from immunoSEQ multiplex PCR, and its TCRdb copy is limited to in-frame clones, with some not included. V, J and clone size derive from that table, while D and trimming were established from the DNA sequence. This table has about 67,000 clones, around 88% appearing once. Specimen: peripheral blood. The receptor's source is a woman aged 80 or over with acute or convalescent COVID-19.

The CDR3 spells CASSLGRSAIKTF. In DNA, the CDR3 is TGTGCCAGCAGCTTAGGCAGATCCGCAATTAAAACCTTC. V gene TRBV7-2 combines with J gene TRBJ1-2; D not resolved. V was pared by 1 base and J by 14 bases, with 17 bases between. The CDR3 loop spans 13 amino acids. Germline-derived CDR1 and CDR2 are SGHTA and FQGNSA.